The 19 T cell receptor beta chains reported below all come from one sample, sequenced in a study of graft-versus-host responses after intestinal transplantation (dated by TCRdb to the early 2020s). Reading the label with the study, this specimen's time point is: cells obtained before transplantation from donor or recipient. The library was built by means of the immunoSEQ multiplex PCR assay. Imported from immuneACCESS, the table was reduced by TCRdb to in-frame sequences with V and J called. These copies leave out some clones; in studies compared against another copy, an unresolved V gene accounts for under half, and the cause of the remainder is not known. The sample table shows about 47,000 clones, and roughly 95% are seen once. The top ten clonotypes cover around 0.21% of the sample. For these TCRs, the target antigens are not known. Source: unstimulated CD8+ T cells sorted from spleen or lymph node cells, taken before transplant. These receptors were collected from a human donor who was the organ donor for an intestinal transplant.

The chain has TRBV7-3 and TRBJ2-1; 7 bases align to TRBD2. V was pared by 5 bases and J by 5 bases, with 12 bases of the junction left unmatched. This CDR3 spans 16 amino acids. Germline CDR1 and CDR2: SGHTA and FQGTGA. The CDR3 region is CASSVMLVGGNNEQFF. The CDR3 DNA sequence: TGTGCCAGCAGCGTTATGTTAGTGGGGGGGAACAATGAGCAGTTCTTC.

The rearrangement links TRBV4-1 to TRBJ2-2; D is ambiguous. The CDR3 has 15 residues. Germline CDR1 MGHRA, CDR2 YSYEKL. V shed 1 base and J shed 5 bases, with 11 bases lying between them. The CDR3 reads CASSQVRESTGELFF. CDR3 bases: TGCGCCAGCAGCCAAGTTCGAGAGTCAACCGGGGAGCTGTTTTTT.

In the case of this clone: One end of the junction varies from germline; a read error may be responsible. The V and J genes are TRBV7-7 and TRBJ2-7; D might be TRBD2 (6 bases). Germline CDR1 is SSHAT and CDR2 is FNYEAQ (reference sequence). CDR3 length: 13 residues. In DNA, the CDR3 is TGTGCTAGCAGCCCCGGGACTTCCTACGAGCAGTACTTC. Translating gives CASSPGTSYEQYF.

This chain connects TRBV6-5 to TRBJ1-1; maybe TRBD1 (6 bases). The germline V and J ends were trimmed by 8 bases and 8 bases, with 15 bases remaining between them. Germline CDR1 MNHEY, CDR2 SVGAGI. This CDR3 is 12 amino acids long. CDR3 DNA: TGTGCCAGCCAGGGGCAGGAATTAGAAGCTTTCTTT. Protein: CASQGQELEAFF.

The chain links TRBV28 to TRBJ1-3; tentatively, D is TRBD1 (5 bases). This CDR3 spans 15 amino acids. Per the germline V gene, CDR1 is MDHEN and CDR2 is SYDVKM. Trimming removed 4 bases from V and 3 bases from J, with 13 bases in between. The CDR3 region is CASSSGREGGNTIYF. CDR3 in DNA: TGTGCCAGCAGTTCAGGGAGGGAGGGTGGAAACACCATATATTTT.

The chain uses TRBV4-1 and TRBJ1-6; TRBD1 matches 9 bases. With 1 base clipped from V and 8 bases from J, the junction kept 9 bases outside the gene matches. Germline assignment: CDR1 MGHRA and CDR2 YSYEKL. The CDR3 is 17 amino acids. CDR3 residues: CASSQVFGTGSDSPLHF. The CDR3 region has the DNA TGCGCCAGCAGCCAAGTATTCGGGACAGGGTCTGATTCACCCCTCCACTTT.

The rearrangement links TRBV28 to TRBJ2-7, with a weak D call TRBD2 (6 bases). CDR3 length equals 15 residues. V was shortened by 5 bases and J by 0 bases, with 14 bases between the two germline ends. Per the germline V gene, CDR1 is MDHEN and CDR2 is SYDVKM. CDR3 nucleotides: TGTGCCAGCAGTCCAATGGGACTTACCTCCTACGAGCAGTACTTC. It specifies CASSPMGLTSYEQYF.

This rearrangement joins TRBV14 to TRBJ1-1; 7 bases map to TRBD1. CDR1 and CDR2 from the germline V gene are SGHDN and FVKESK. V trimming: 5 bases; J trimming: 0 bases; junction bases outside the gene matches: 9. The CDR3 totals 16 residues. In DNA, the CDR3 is TGTGCCAGCAGCGAGTTTCAGGGGGGGTTGAACACTGAAGCTTTCTTT. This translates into CASSEFQGGLNTEAFF.

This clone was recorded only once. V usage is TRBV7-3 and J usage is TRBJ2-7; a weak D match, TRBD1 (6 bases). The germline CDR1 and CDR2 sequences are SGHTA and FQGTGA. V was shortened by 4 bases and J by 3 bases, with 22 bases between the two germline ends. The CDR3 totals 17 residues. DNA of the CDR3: TGTGCCAGCAGCTCAACGACAGGTCCTATCCTCAACTACGAGCAGTACTTC. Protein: CASSSTTGPILNYEQYF.

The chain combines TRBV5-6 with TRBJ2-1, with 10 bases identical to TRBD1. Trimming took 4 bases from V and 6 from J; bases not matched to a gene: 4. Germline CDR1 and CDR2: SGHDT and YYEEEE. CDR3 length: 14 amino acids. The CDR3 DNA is TGTGCCAGCAGCGACGGGACAGGGGCCAATGAGCAGTTCTTC. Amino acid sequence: CASSDGTGANEQFF.

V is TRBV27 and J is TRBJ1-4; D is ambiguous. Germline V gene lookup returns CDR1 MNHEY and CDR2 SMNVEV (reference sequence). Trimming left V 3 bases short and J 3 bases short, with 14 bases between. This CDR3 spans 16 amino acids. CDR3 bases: TGTGCCAGCAGTTTCTCCTCCGGGGAGGCTAATGAAAAACTGTTTTTT. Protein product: CASSFSSGEANEKLFF.

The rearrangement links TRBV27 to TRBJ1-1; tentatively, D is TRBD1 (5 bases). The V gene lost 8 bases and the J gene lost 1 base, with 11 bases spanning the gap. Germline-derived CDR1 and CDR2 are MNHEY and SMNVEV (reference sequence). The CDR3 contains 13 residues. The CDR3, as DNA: TGTGCCAGCGGGCCAGGGAAGAACACTGAAGCTTTCTTT. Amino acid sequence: CASGPGKNTEAFF.

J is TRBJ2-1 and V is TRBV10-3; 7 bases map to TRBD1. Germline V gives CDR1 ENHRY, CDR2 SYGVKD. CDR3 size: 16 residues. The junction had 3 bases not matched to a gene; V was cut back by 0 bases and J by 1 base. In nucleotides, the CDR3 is TGTGCCATCAGTGAGTCTTCAGGGGGTTCCTACAATGAGCAGTTCTTC. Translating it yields CAISESSGGSYNEQFF.

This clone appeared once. The DNA for the CDR3 is TGTGCCTGGTACAACCAGCGAAAAGAGACCCAGTACTTC. Translating it yields CAWYNQRKETQYF. The chain couples TRBV30 to TRBJ2-5; D remains ambiguous. The V gene's germline CDR1 is GTSNPN and CDR2 SVGIG (reference sequence). Trimming stripped 5 bases from V and 3 bases from J, with 13 bases between. The CDR3 runs 13 residues. Looking up the rest from reference TRBV30 and TRBJ2-5 gives the full variable domain: SQTIHQWPATLVQPVGSPLSLECTVEGTSNPNLYWYRQAAGRGLQLLFYSVGIGQISSEVPQNLSASRPQDRQFILSSKKLLLSDSGFYLCAWYNQRKETQYFGPGTRLLVL.

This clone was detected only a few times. CDR3 in amino acids: CASSQGGSYEQYF. For the CDR3, the DNA is TGCGCCAGCAGCCAAGGGGGGTCCTACGAGCAGTACTTC. The V and J genes are TRBV4-1 and TRBJ2-7; tentatively, D is TRBD1 or TRBD2 (5 bases each). V lost 1 base and J 1 base, leaving 5 bases between the germline ends. Germline assignment: CDR1 MGHRA and CDR2 YSYEKL. The CDR3 length is 13 residues.

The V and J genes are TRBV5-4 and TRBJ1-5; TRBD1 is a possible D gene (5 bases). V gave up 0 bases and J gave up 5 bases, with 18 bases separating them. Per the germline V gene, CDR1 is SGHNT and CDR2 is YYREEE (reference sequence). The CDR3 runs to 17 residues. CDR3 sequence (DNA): TGTGCCAGCAGCTTGGCCTTTGGCAGGGAAAGTTATCAGCCCCAGCATTTT. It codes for CASSLAFGRESYQPQHF. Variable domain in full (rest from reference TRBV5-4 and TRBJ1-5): ETGVTQSPTHLIKTRGQQVTLRCSSQSGHNTVSWYQQALGQGPQFIFQYYREEENGRGNFPPRFSGLQFPNYSSELNVNALELDDSALYLCASSLAFGRESYQPQHFGDGTRLSIL.

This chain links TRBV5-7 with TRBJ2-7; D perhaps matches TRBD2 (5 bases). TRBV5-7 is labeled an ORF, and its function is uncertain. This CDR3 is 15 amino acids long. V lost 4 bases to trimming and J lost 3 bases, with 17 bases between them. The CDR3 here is CASSEAVNGDYEQYF. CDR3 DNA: TGTGCCAGCAGCGAGGCAGTCAACGGGGACTACGAGCAGTACTTC.

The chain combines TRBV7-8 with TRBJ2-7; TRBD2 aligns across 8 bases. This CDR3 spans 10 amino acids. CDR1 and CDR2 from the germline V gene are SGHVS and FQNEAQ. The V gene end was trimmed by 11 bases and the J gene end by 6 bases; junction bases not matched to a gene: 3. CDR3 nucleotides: TGTGCCGTGGGGACTAGCGAGCAGTACTTC. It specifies CAVGTSEQYF.

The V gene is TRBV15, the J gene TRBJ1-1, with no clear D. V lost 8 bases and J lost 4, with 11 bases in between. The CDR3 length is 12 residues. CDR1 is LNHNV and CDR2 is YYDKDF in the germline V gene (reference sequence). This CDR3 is CATSGFSTEAFF. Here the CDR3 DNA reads TGTGCCACCTCGGGTTTCAGCACTGAAGCTTTCTTT.